The 23 T cell receptor beta chains below all came from one sample that was sequenced in a study of cytomegalovirus exposure and HLA in healthy donors. The PCR contained 60 Vbeta and 13 Jbeta primers. This table comes from immunoSEQ multiplex PCR, and its TCRdb copy is limited to in-frame clones, with some not included. The sample holds roughly 200,000 clones; 75% to 85% are singletons and the top ten take about 2.5%. Sequenced: PBMCs. The receptors were sampled from a woman aged 45-65 years in good health and CMV-seronegative.

V usage is TRBV14 and J usage is TRBJ2-5; D ambiguous. The CDR3 consists of 13 residues. Between the trimmed V and J ends, which lost 0 bases and 5 bases, there was a span of 7 bases. Germline CDR1 reads SGHDN; CDR2 reads FVKESK. The chain's CDR3 is CASSQENSETQYF. Here the CDR3 DNA reads TGTGCCAGCAGCCAAGAGAACAGCGAGACCCAGTACTTC.

This chain connects TRBV7-2 to TRBJ2-3, with 12 bases that match TRBD2. The length of the CDR3 is 14 residues. Germline V gene sequence: CDR1 SGHTA, CDR2 FQGNSA. J gave up 2 bases and V 8 bases, and 2 bases lay outside the gene matches. The DNA of the CDR3 is TGTGCCAGCGGACTAGCGGGGTACACAGATACGCAGTATTTT. Residues: CASGLAGYTDTQYF.

J is TRBJ2-5 and V is TRBV2; the D gene is possibly TRBD2 (5 bases). Germline values: CDR1 SNHLY, CDR2 FYNNEI. The CDR3 spans 12 residues. The V and J ends lost 8 bases and 5 bases respectively, with 12 bases between them. The CDR3 sequence: CASGTRRETQYF. In nucleotides, the CDR3 is TGTGCCAGCGGAACTAGAAGGGAGACCCAGTACTTC.

V is TRBV5-1 and J is TRBJ1-3; 7 bases are shared with TRBD1. Germline values: CDR1 SGHRS, CDR2 YFSETQ. CDR3 length: 14 residues. V gave up 6 bases and J gave up 2 bases; unmatched junction bases: 5. The CDR3 DNA reads TGCGCCAGCACGACAGGGACGCCTGGAAACACCATATATTTT. Its protein product is CASTTGTPGNTIYF.

This clone has a single count. The chain recombines TRBV15 with TRBJ2-3, with 8 bases fitting TRBD2. Germline V lookup: CDR1 LNHNV, CDR2 YYDKDF (reference sequence). The CDR3 is 13 residues long. Germline trimming cut 3 bases from V and 4 bases from J; bases unmatched to any gene: 0. The CDR3 reads CATSRGLADTQYF. Here the CDR3 DNA reads TGTGCCACCAGCAGGGGACTAGCAGATACGCAGTATTTT.

This clone was counted once. This chain connects TRBV28 to TRBJ1-1, with 7 positions matching TRBD1. Germline trimming cut 3 bases from V and 4 bases from J; bases unmatched to any gene: 5. The CDR3 has 14 residues. CDR1 and CDR2 from the germline V gene are MDHEN and SYDVKM. CDR3 sequence (DNA): TGTGCCAGCAGTTTTCGGGGACAGTCCACTGAAGCTTTCTTT. As protein: CASSFRGQSTEAFF.

The CDR3 nucleotides are TGTGCCAGCAGTTACATCCAGGGGGCTGGCAATCAGCCCCAGCATTTT. It translates to CASSYIQGAGNQPQHF. V usage is TRBV27 and J usage is TRBJ1-5, with TRBD1 matching 8 bases. This CDR3 has 16 residues. Germline values: CDR1 MNHEY, CDR2 SMNVEV (reference sequence). V shed 4 bases and J 2 bases; nucleotides not matched to a gene: 7.

The rearrangement joins TRBV7-2 to TRBJ2-1; 10 bases are a match to TRBD2. Germline assignment: CDR1 SGHTA and CDR2 FQGNSA. Trimming removed 1 base from V and 3 bases from J; junction bases left unmatched: 3. This CDR3 has 16 amino acids. CDR3 nucleotide sequence: TGTGCCAGCAGCTTAGTGGCTAGCGGGAGCTACAATGAGCAGTTCTTC. Its protein is CASSLVASGSYNEQFF.

The CDR3: CASSPDRGGSPLHF. The CDR3 DNA is TGTGCCAGCAGCCCGGACAGAGGGGGTTCACCCCTCCACTTT. The rearrangement links TRBV7-8 to TRBJ1-6, with D possibly TRBD1 on 6 matching bases. Per the germline V gene, CDR1 is SGHVS and CDR2 is FQNEAQ. V shed 5 bases and J shed 9 bases, with 14 bases lying between them. The CDR3 covers 14 residues.

The V and J genes are TRBV27 and TRBJ2-1, with D perhaps matching TRBD1 (6 bases). CDR1 and CDR2 from the germline V gene are MNHEY and SMNVEV (reference sequence). V was clipped by 3 bases and J by 3 bases, with 12 bases between them. The CDR3 extends over 15 amino acids. The CDR3: CASSLVQGNYNEQFF. The CDR3 coding sequence is TGTGCCAGCAGTTTGGTACAGGGCAACTACAATGAGCAGTTCTTC.

The gene calls are TRBV4-1 and TRBJ2-1, with D perhaps TRBD1 (5 bases). V was trimmed by 2 bases and J by 9 bases, leaving 20 bases between them. The CDR3 contains 16 residues. CDR1 and CDR2 from the germline V gene are MGHRA and YSYEKL. The DNA of the CDR3 is TGCGCCAGCAGCCAACTTCTGGGGCAGGTTATGGGTGAGCAGTTCTTC. It translates to CASSQLLGQVMGEQFF.

J is TRBJ2-3 and V is TRBV10-1; 13 bases align to TRBD2. The CDR3 consists of 17 residues. The germline CDR1 and CDR2 sequences are WNHNN and SYGVQD (reference sequence). Trimming took 4 bases from V and 2 from J; bases not matched to a gene: 6. Here the CDR3 reads CASSGPGLAGTTDTQYF. The CDR3 DNA follows: TGCGCCAGCAGTGGACCGGGACTAGCGGGAACCACAGATACGCAGTATTTT.

The J gene is TRBJ1-1, the V gene TRBV19, with 7 bases that match TRBD1. Per the germline V gene, CDR1 is LNHDA and CDR2 is SQIVND (reference sequence). The CDR3 has 13 residues. J gave up 1 base and V 7 bases, and 3 bases lay outside the gene matches. Here the CDR3 reads CASNYRGNTEAFF. The CDR3, as DNA: TGTGCCAGTAACTACAGGGGGAACACTGAAGCTTTCTTT.

This rearrangement joins TRBV4-1 to TRBJ1-1, with 7 positions matching TRBD1. CDR1 and CDR2 from the germline V gene are MGHRA and YSYEKL. The CDR3 covers 15 residues. J lost 2 bases, V lost 3 bases, and 6 bases had no gene match. CDR3 amino acids: CASSQRTGQNTEAFF. CDR3 nucleotides: TGCGCCAGCAGCCAGAGGACAGGTCAAAACACTGAAGCTTTCTTT.

V gene TRBV2 combines with J gene TRBJ2-3; D may be TRBD2 (6 bases). Trimming took off 8 bases at V and 1 base at J, with 19 bases between the two ends. CDR1 is SNHLY, CDR2 FYNNEI, per germline. This CDR3 is 16 amino acids long. This CDR3 reads CASEYGGAPGTDTQYF. DNA for the CDR3: TGTGCCAGCGAGTATGGCGGGGCCCCTGGCACAGATACGCAGTATTTT. The complete variable domain, with remaining parts taken from reference TRBV2 and TRBJ2-3, reads EPEVTQTPSHQVTQMGQEVILRCVPISNHLYFYWYRQILGQKVEFLVSFYNNEISEKSEIFDDQFSVERPDGSNFTLKIRSTKLEDSAMYFCASEYGGAPGTDTQYFGPGTRLTVL.

The rearrangement joins TRBV5-6 to TRBJ1-4; D perhaps matches TRBD1 (6 bases). This CDR3 is built from 17 residues. Trimming left V 4 bases short and J 5 bases short, with 21 bases between. CDR1 is SGHDT and CDR2 is YYEEEE in the germline V gene. The CDR3 protein is CASSRPSGQKRNEKLFF. The CDR3 DNA reads as TGTGCCAGCAGCCGGCCATCTGGACAGAAAAGAAATGAAAAACTGTTTTTT.

The rearrangement links TRBV5-6 to TRBJ2-7, with a possible D match to TRBD2 (6 bases). Germline lookup yields CDR1 SGHDT and CDR2 YYEEEE. The CDR3 runs to 16 residues. V was cut by 3 bases and J by 0 bases, with 16 bases left in between. The CDR3 DNA reads TGTGCCAGCAGCTCCCTGACGGGAGCGCCCTCCTACGAGCAGTACTTC. Translation gives CASSSLTGAPSYEQYF.

V and J are TRBV5-1 and TRBJ2-1, with 14 bases matching TRBD2. Germline-derived CDR1 and CDR2 are SGHRS and YFSETQ. The CDR3 has 16 amino acids. V lost 7 bases and J lost 9; bases outside the gene matches: 12. The DNA of the CDR3 is TGCGCCAGCGGCCCCTCCCCGGGACTAGCGGGAGTTGAGCAGTTCTTC. It codes for CASGPSPGLAGVEQFF.

About this clone itself: A junction end diverges from the germline sequence, so it may reflect a read error. The V gene is TRBV14, the J gene TRBJ2-7, with 7 nucleotides matching TRBD1. CDR1 SGHDN and CDR2 FVKESK come from the germline V gene. The CDR3 runs to 15 residues. CDR3 bases: TGTGCCGGCAGCCAAGGGGGCAGGGATAGCTACGAGCAGTACTTC. Amino acids: CAGSQGGRDSYEQYF.

This clone was observed a handful of times. The CDR3 nucleotides read TGCGCCAGCAGCCCTCTAGCGGGAGAAAGGGGTGAGCAGTTCTTC. It encodes CASSPLAGERGEQFF. The V gene is TRBV5-1, the J gene TRBJ2-1; 10 nucleotides line up with TRBD2. CDR1 and CDR2 (germline): SGHRS, YFSETQ. V dropped 4 bases and J dropped 9; count of bases not matched to a gene: 10. There are 15 residues in the CDR3.

J is TRBJ1-5 and V is TRBV10-2; D not certain. Germline values: CDR1 WSHSY, CDR2 SAAADI. CDR3 length: 15 amino acids. The ends were cut back, 0 bases at V and 1 base at J, with 7 bases in the middle. The CDR3 region has the DNA TGCGCCAGCAGTGAGTCGGGCAAAAGCAATCAGCCCCAGCATTTT. Translating gives CASSESGKSNQPQHF.

The chain couples TRBV6-5 to TRBJ1-5; unclear D gene. V was clipped by 6 bases and J by 0 bases, with 12 bases between them. Germline V gene lookup returns CDR1 MNHEY and CDR2 SVGAGI. This CDR3 has 15 residues. The CDR3 spells CASRVLGDSNQPQHF. The CDR3 DNA reads as TGTGCCAGCAGGGTACTGGGAGATAGCAATCAGCCCCAGCATTTT.

For the CDR3, the DNA is TGTGCCAGCAGTTTAGATGCGAGCTCCTACGAGCAGTACTTC. It is translated as CASSLDASSYEQYF. The V call is TRBV28, the J call TRBJ2-7; D call uncertain. CDR3 length: 14 residues. Trimming took 2 bases from V and 0 from J, leaving 8 bases between them. CDR1 is MDHEN and CDR2 is SYDVKM in the germline V gene. Based on the CDR3 plus reference TRBV28 and TRBJ2-7, the full variable domain is DVKVTQSSRYLVKRTGEKVFLECVQDMDHENMFWYRQDPGLGLRLIYFSYDVKMKEKGDIPEGYSVSREKKERFSLILESASTNQTSMYLCASSLDASSYEQYFGPGTRLTVT.